Shown below are 22 T cell receptor beta chains from a single sample sequenced in a study of identical twins. Each CDR3 protein is one row after TCRdb ran MiXCR on the 5' RACE reads. Here the sample spans 460,000 or so distinct CDR3 sequences, 13% to 15% being singletons. These data were likewise used in another study, on yellow fever vaccine responses in identical twins.

Sequencing used CD4+ T cells sorted from blood. These receptors all come from a woman aged 18-29 years in good health.

This clonotype was found many times. J is TRBJ1-2 and V is TRBV27; 7 bases align to TRBD1. From germline, CDR1 is MNHEY and CDR2 SMNVEV (reference sequence). V gave up 3 bases and J gave up 3 bases; unmatched junction bases: 1. The CDR3 has 13 residues. The CDR3 DNA sequence: TGTGCCAGCAGTTTCGACAGGGACTATGGCTACACCTTC. This translates into CASSFDRDYGYTF.

The chain uses TRBV18 and TRBJ2-2; the D gene is possibly TRBD1 (5 bases). CDR3 length: 14 residues. Germline V CDR1 and CDR2: KGHSH, LQKENI. V lost 2 bases to trimming and J lost 6 bases, with 10 bases between them. The CDR3 loop reads CASSPRTGPGELFF. In DNA form, the CDR3 reads TGTGCCAGCTCACCAAGAACAGGTCCCGGGGAGCTGTTTTTT.

The V gene is TRBV5-1, the J gene TRBJ2-3; 7 positions agree with TRBD1. The junction had 3 bases not matched to a gene; V was cut back by 1 base and J by 4 bases. The CDR3 contains 14 residues. CDR1 and CDR2 from the germline V gene are SGHRS and YFSETQ. CDR3 protein: CASSLYQGADTQYF. The DNA of the CDR3 is TGCGCCAGCAGCTTGTACCAGGGGGCAGATACGCAGTATTTT.

The rearrangement joins TRBV29-1 to TRBJ1-1; 10 positions match TRBD1. Per the germline V gene, CDR1 is SQVTM and CDR2 is ANQGSEA. The CDR3 runs to 13 residues. The CDR3 loop is CVGAGTGATEAFF. Here the CDR3 DNA reads TGCGTAGGGGCCGGGACAGGGGCCACTGAAGCTTTCTTT.

This clonotype was seen ten or more times. The chain has TRBV5-1 and TRBJ2-1, with 8 bases that match TRBD2. The J segment lost 0 bases and the V segment lost 4 bases, leaving 6 bases of the junction unmatched. CDR1 is SGHRS and CDR2 is YFSETQ in the germline V gene. The CDR3 consists of 16 residues. The CDR3 sequence is CASSRRLATSYNEQFF. CDR3 DNA: TGCGCCAGCAGCCGAAGACTAGCGACCTCCTACAATGAGCAGTTCTTC.

A few counts support this clonotype. The chain couples TRBV15 to TRBJ1-2; perhaps TRBD1 as D (6 bases). Deletions cut 3 bases from V and 2 bases from J, with 13 bases between. The CDR3 is 15 residues long. CDR1 LNHNV and CDR2 YYDKDF come from the germline V gene (reference sequence). CDR3 sequence (DNA): TGTGCCACCAGCAGGGACAGACGTCACAACTATGGCTACACCTTC. This translates into CATSRDRRHNYGYTF.

This chain joins TRBV20-1 and TRBJ2-7, with D possibly being TRBD2 (6 bases). The germline gives CDR1 DFQATT, CDR2 SNEGSKA (reference sequence). V gave up 6 bases and J gave up 3 bases, with 15 bases separating them. CDR3 length: 13 residues. The CDR3 spells CSAPGLSIYEQYF. The CDR3 DNA reads as TGCAGTGCCCCGGGACTCTCTATCTACGAGCAGTACTTC.

This clonotype was counted only a few times. V gene TRBV7-9 combines with J gene TRBJ2-7, with TRBD1 matching 7 bases. Unmatched junction bases numbered 8, after V lost 5 bases and J lost 4 bases. Germline lookup yields CDR1 SEHNR and CDR2 FQNEAQ (reference sequence). CDR3 length equals 14 residues. CDR3 sequence reads: CASSPIRGSYEQYF. The CDR3, as DNA: TGTGCCAGCAGCCCCATCAGGGGGAGTTACGAGCAGTACTTC.

This clonotype was picked up a small number of times. The J gene is TRBJ1-1, the V gene TRBV5-1; TRBD1 matches at 8 bases. The germline V gene has CDR1 SGHRS and CDR2 YFSETQ. The CDR3 spans 14 residues. V shed 4 bases and J 1 base; nucleotides not matched to a gene: 3. The CDR3 reads CASSKDRANTEAFF. DNA for the CDR3: TGCGCCAGCAGCAAGGACAGGGCGAACACTGAAGCTTTCTTT. The whole variable domain, remainder taken from reference TRBV5-1 and TRBJ1-1, is KAGVTQTPRYLIKTRGQQVTLSCSPISGHRSVSWYQQTPGQGLQFLFEYFSETQRNKGNFPGRFSGRQFSNSRSEMNVSTLELGDSALYLCASSKDRANTEAFFGQGTRLTVV.

This chain links TRBV5-1 with TRBJ2-3; TRBD2 matches at 8 bases. V gave up 5 bases and J gave up 1 base; unmatched junction bases: 9. Germline assignment: CDR1 SGHRS and CDR2 YFSETQ. The CDR3 runs 16 residues. The CDR3 here is CASSPFPGLGTDTQYF. The CDR3 DNA reads as TGCGCCAGCAGTCCATTTCCGGGACTAGGCACAGATACGCAGTATTTT. Full variable domain (rest looked up from reference TRBV5-1 and TRBJ2-3): KAGVTQTPRYLIKTRGQQVTLSCSPISGHRSVSWYQQTPGQGLQFLFEYFSETQRNKGNFPGRFSGRQFSNSRSEMNVSTLELGDSALYLCASSPFPGLGTDTQYFGPGTRLTVL.

This clonotype was seen more than once but under ten times. The chain is built from TRBV20-1 and TRBJ1-2; possible D gene TRBD1, 6 bases. Germline CDR1 reads DFQATT; CDR2 reads SNEGSKA (reference sequence). This CDR3 is built from 15 residues. Trimming shortened V by 3 bases and J by 0 bases, and 14 bases separated the two germline ends. The CDR3 DNA follows: TGCAGTGCTAGGACAACAGGGTCAGCTAACTATGGCTACACCTTC. Protein sequence: CSARTTGSANYGYTF.

In its sample, this clonotype was seen a few times. The chain employs TRBV18 and TRBJ2-1; no clear D gene. V dropped 0 bases and J dropped 3 bases, with 9 bases sitting between them. The CDR3 runs to 15 residues. Germline values: CDR1 KGHSH, CDR2 LQKENI. The CDR3 coding sequence is TGTGCCAGCTCACCACCGAGCCAGAACTACAATGAGCAGTTCTTC. Protein sequence: CASSPPSQNYNEQFF. Using reference TRBV18 and TRBJ2-1 for the parts outside the CDR3, the full variable domain is NAGVMQNPRHLVRRRGQEARLRCSPMKGHSHVYWYRQLPEEGLKFMVYLQKENIIDESGMPKERFSAEFPKEGPSILRIQQVVRGDSAAYFCASSPPSQNYNEQFFGPGTRLTVL.

This chain uses TRBV5-4 with TRBJ2-1; D gene ambiguous. CDR3 length: 15 amino acids. Germline lookup yields CDR1 SGHNT and CDR2 YYREEE (reference sequence). Trimming shortened V by 0 bases and J by 0 bases, and 7 bases separated the two germline ends. The CDR3: CASSLDYTSYNEQFF. In nucleotides, the CDR3 is TGTGCCAGCAGCTTGGATTACACCTCCTACAATGAGCAGTTCTTC.

In its sample, this clonotype was seen a few times. The chain employs TRBV7-2 and TRBJ2-7; TRBD2 is a possible D gene (6 bases). V was cut by 1 base and J by 6 bases, with 13 bases left in between. The CDR3 runs to 14 residues. Germline CDR1 reads SGHTA; CDR2 reads FQGNSA. The CDR3 loop is CASSLGREQGEQYF. The CDR3 DNA reads TGTGCCAGCAGCTTAGGGAGGGAGCAAGGCGAGCAGTACTTC.

At least ten counts were recorded for this clonotype. At one boundary the junction diverges from the germline segment, which might be a read error. The chain uses TRBV6-1 and TRBJ2-5; weak D call: TRBD1 (6 bases). This CDR3 is built from 13 residues. The germline gives CDR1 MNHNS, CDR2 SASEGT. This chain's CDR3 is CASTRGGQETQYF. CDR3 bases: TGCGCCAGCACAAGAGGGGGCCAAGAGACCCAGTACTTC.

The J gene is TRBJ2-1, the V gene TRBV7-6; 7 nucleotides agree with TRBD2. This CDR3 contains 15 residues. The junction had 11 bases not matched to a gene; V was cut back by 5 bases and J by 7 bases. Per the germline V gene, CDR1 is SGHVS and CDR2 is FNYEAQ. CDR3 DNA: TGTGCCAGCAGCGCCCCCGGGACTAACCTTAATGAGCAGTTCTTC. Translating it yields CASSAPGTNLNEQFF.

The V gene is TRBV2, the J gene TRBJ2-5; TRBD1 matches 11 bases. J lost 3 bases, V lost 4 bases, and 1 base had no gene match. Germline V lookup: CDR1 SNHLY, CDR2 FYNNEI. The CDR3 contains 14 residues. The CDR3 DNA reads TGTGCCAGCAGTGGGGACAGGGGGGAAGAGACCCAGTACTTC. Its translation is CASSGDRGEETQYF.

This clonotype was recorded at least ten times. The rearrangement joins TRBV20-1 to TRBJ2-3; no clear D gene. Germline V gene data show CDR1 as DFQATT and CDR2 as SNEGSKA (reference sequence). This CDR3 has 12 residues. V lost 6 bases and J 1 base, leaving 8 bases between the germline ends. The CDR3 region is CSALTRTDTQYF. The CDR3 DNA follows: TGCAGTGCCCTGACCCGCACAGATACGCAGTATTTT.

This chain's CDR3 is CASSPRGGNSPLHF. The CDR3 DNA reads as TGTGCCAGCAGCCCCCGGGGGGGTAATTCACCCCTCCACTTT. The chain recombines TRBV6-1 with TRBJ1-6, with TRBD1 as a possible D gene (5 bases). V dropped 6 bases and J dropped 6 bases, with 12 bases sitting between them. CDR3 size: 14 residues. Germline V gene data show CDR1 as MNHNS and CDR2 as SASEGT.

This clonotype appeared many times. This chain joins TRBV3-1 and TRBJ1-4; possible D gene TRBD1, 5 bases. Germline V CDR1 and CDR2: LGHDT, YNNKEL (reference sequence). V was clipped by 6 bases and J by 4 bases, with 15 bases between them. This CDR3 spans 15 amino acids. CDR3 coding DNA: TGTGCCAGCAGACCCGGGGGGGTGAATAATGAAAAACTGTTTTTT. It specifies CASRPGGVNNEKLFF. Full variable domain (remainder filled in from reference TRBV3-1 and TRBJ1-4): DTAVSQTPKYLVTQMGNDKSIKCEQNLGHDTMYWYKQDSKKFLKIMFSYNNKELIINETVPNRFSPKSPDKAHLNLHINSLELGDSAVYFCASRPGGVNNEKLFFGSGTQLSVL.

The chain carries TRBV6-6 and TRBJ2-1; D uncertain. The CDR3 runs to 11 residues. Germline V gives CDR1 MNHNY, CDR2 SVGAGI (reference sequence). V shed 5 bases and J shed 8 bases, with 7 bases lying between them. The CDR3, as DNA: TGTGCCAGCAGTAACCAATATGAGCAGTTCTTC. Its protein is CASSNQYEQFF.

The rearrangement joins TRBV18 to TRBJ2-7; 11 nucleotides align to TRBD2. Germline-derived CDR1 and CDR2 are KGHSH and LQKENI. The ends lost 2 bases at V and 0 bases at J; junction bases unmatched: 3. This CDR3 is 16 amino acids long. Written as DNA, the CDR3 is TGTGCCAGCTCACCAATGACTAGCGGGATCTCCTACGAGCAGTACTTC. It codes for CASSPMTSGISYEQYF.